One and the same sample provided the 25 T cell receptor beta chains below, sequenced in a study of T cells after yellow fever vaccination. TCRdb re-called the 5' RACE reads through MiXCR, storing one row per CDR3 protein. Among about 160,000 distinct CDR3 sequences listed, around 7% were seen once. The sequencing here drew on CD4+ T cells sorted from PBMCs, taken 5 days after the first yellow fever vaccination. Receptors were obtained from a man between 18 and 35 years old who received the YFV17D yellow fever vaccine.

Many counts were recorded for this clonotype. The V gene is TRBV29-1, the J gene TRBJ1-3, with 7 bases aligning to TRBD1. This CDR3 has 11 amino acids. V was pared by 8 bases and J by 8 bases, with 6 bases of the junction left unmatched. Germline values: CDR1 SQVTM, CDR2 ANQGSEA. The CDR3 protein is CSNRGGDTIYF. In nucleotides, the CDR3 is TGCAGCAACCGAGGGGGCGACACCATATATTTT.

This clonotype was counted between two and nine times. The chain recombines TRBV7-9 with TRBJ2-1; the D is unclear. Germline V gene sequence: CDR1 SEHNR, CDR2 FQNEAQ (reference sequence). V was clipped by 5 bases and J by 4 bases, with 12 bases between them. The length of the CDR3 is 14 residues. The CDR3 reads CASSLGIRYNEQFF. In DNA form, the CDR3 reads TGTGCCAGCAGCCTAGGTATCCGATACAATGAGCAGTTCTTC.

The V and J genes are TRBV12-3 or TRBV12-4 and TRBJ1-5; maybe TRBD1 (5 bases). V lost 3 bases to trimming and J lost 6 bases, with 12 bases between them. The CDR3 contains 14 residues. The CDR3 nucleotides are TGTGCCAGCAGTTTTCGTACTGGGGGTCAGCCCCAGCATTTT. Amino acids: CASSFRTGGQPQHF.

This clonotype occurred a few times. The rearrangement joins TRBV27 to TRBJ2-7; no reliable D call. CDR1 is MNHEY, CDR2 SMNVEV, per germline (reference sequence). This CDR3 comprises 16 residues. The V gene lost 6 bases and the J gene lost 2 bases, with 20 bases spanning the gap. The CDR3 spells CASSLPPNSRPYEQYV. In DNA form, the CDR3 reads TGTGCCAGCAGCTTACCCCCAAACTCAAGGCCCTACGAGCAGTACGTC.

This clonotype has ten or more counts. The chain recombines TRBV2 with TRBJ2-2; TRBD1 matches at 7 bases. Germline-derived CDR1 and CDR2 are SNHLY and FYNNEI. J gave up 5 bases and V 6 bases, and 12 bases lay outside the gene matches. The CDR3 length is 16 residues. This CDR3 is CASSALPGTDTGELFF. In DNA, the CDR3 is TGTGCCAGCAGCGCACTCCCCGGGACAGATACCGGGGAGCTGTTTTTT.

This clonotype has ten or more counts. The chain employs TRBV4-3 and TRBJ2-7; D gene unclear. Between the trimmed V and J ends, which lost 3 bases and 1 base, there was a span of 7 bases. CDR1 and CDR2 (germline): LGHNA, YSLEER. This CDR3 is 13 amino acids long. The CDR3 DNA reads as TGCGCCAGCAGCCACAGGTTTTCCTACGAGCAGTACTTC. It specifies CASSHRFSYEQYF.

This clonotype was seen more than once but under ten times. The chain recombines TRBV4-3 with TRBJ2-5; a weak D match, TRBD1 (6 bases). Germline V gene data show CDR1 as LGHNA and CDR2 as YSLEER. CDR3 length: 15 residues. The ends were cut back, 2 bases at V and 6 bases at J, with 16 bases in the middle. In DNA, the CDR3 is TGCGCCAGCAGCCAAAACTGGCACAGGGAGAAGACCCAGTACTTC. Translating gives CASSQNWHREKTQYF.

The gene calls are TRBV6-1 and TRBJ1-1; D remains ambiguous. Per the germline V gene, CDR1 is MNHNS and CDR2 is SASEGT. V was clipped by 3 bases and J by 3 bases, with 5 bases between them. This CDR3 comprises 12 residues. This CDR3 is CASSDFDTEAFF. The CDR3 DNA reads as TGTGCCAGCAGTGATTTCGACACTGAAGCTTTCTTT.

This clonotype was detected many times. The chain uses TRBV25-1 and TRBJ1-1; D might be TRBD1 (6 bases). There are 16 residues in the CDR3. Trimming pared 1 base from V and 10 bases from J, leaving 22 bases between. Germline CDR1 and CDR2: MGHDK and SYGVNS. The CDR3, as DNA: TGTGCCAGCAGTGAATCAGGGTCAGGGGACTCAACGGGAGCTTTCTTT. This codes for CASSESGSGDSTGAFF.

This clonotype was found a few times. One end of the junction varies from germline; a read error may be responsible. V is TRBV7-9 and J is TRBJ2-7; 9 nucleotides agree with TRBD1. Germline V gives CDR1 SEHNR, CDR2 FQNEAQ (reference sequence). CDR3 length: 13 amino acids. The CDR3 DNA sequence: TGTGCCAGCAGCTTAGCGGACAGGGGCTTTTTGAATTGG. It translates to CASSLADRGFLNW.

This clonotype was seen many times. The J gene is TRBJ2-7, the V gene TRBV3-1; 7 bases line up with TRBD1. Germline V gene sequence: CDR1 LGHDT, CDR2 YNNKEL (reference sequence). The CDR3 loop spans 17 amino acids. V gave up 0 bases and J gave up 2 bases; unmatched junction bases: 10. CDR3 loop: CASSQDWRQGIAYEQYF. The CDR3 DNA is TGTGCCAGCAGCCAAGATTGGAGACAGGGTATCGCCTACGAGCAGTACTTC.

This clonotype showed up many times. The chain has TRBV10-3 and TRBJ1-6; D is unresolved. The CDR3 spans 16 residues. Trimming took 4 bases from V and 7 from J, leaving 17 bases between them. Per germline, CDR1 ENHRY and CDR2 SYGVKD. The CDR3 nucleotides are TGTGCCATCAGTGGCCAACTCAGTGATCCCAATTCACCCCTCCACTTT. Its protein product is CAISGQLSDPNSPLHF.

There are many counts of this clonotype. This sequence joins TRBV7-9 and TRBJ2-7; TRBD1 agrees at 8 bases. The CDR3 contains 15 residues. CDR1 and CDR2 from the germline V gene are SEHNR and FQNEAQ (reference sequence). V dropped 7 bases and J dropped 2; count of bases not matched to a gene: 10. CDR3 protein: CASNLGQGLTYEQYF. DNA of the CDR3: TGTGCCAGCAACCTTGGACAGGGCCTAACCTACGAGCAGTACTTC.

The chain carries TRBV7-9 and TRBJ1-1, with 7 nucleotides matching TRBD1. Germline-derived CDR1 and CDR2 are SEHNR and FQNEAQ (reference sequence). The CDR3 loop spans 13 amino acids. The trim removed 4 bases at V and 8 bases at J, leaving 7 bases unmatched. The CDR3 region is CASSSSWGQEAFF. For the CDR3, the DNA is TGTGCCAGCAGCTCCTCTTGGGGACAGGAAGCTTTCTTT.

This clonotype was observed at least ten times. One end of the junction varies from germline; a read error may be responsible. The J gene is TRBJ2-1, the V gene TRBV12-3 or TRBV12-4; TRBD2 matches 11 bases. This CDR3 is built from 16 residues. The CDR3 region is CASSLAGGNSYNEQFF. The CDR3 DNA follows: TGTGCCAGCAGTCTAGCGGGGGGCAACTCCTACAATGAGCAGTTCTTC.

This sequence joins TRBV25-1 and TRBJ1-1; the D is unclear. CDR1 and CDR2 (germline): MGHDK, SYGVNS. The V gene lost 4 bases and the J gene lost 4 bases, with 13 bases spanning the gap. The CDR3 covers 14 residues. The CDR3 DNA sequence: TGTGCCAGCAGTGCCTGGGTGGGAAGCACTGAAGCTTTCTTT. It is translated as CASSAWVGSTEAFF.

This clonotype was counted at least ten times. The V gene is TRBV28, the J gene TRBJ2-7; no firm D call. This CDR3 is built from 12 residues. Germline V gene sequence: CDR1 MDHEN, CDR2 SYDVKM. V lost 2 bases to trimming and J lost 4 bases, with 6 bases between them. The CDR3 spells CASSLRGYEQYV. The CDR3 DNA sequence: TGTGCCAGCAGTTTAAGAGGATACGAGCAGTACGTC.

The chain combines TRBV20-1 with TRBJ2-3, with a possible D match to TRBD1 (6 bases). Germline V CDR1 and CDR2: DFQATT, SNEGSKA (reference sequence). The V and J ends lost 3 bases and 1 base respectively, with 11 bases between them. The CDR3 totals 14 residues. The CDR3 here is CSASEGVGTDTQYF. CDR3 in DNA: TGCAGTGCTAGTGAGGGGGTGGGCACAGATACGCAGTATTTT.

This chain connects TRBV19 to TRBJ2-1, with 11 bases aligning to TRBD2. Losses at the gene ends were 7 bases for V and 7 bases for J; bases not matched to a gene: 6. Germline V lookup: CDR1 LNHDA, CDR2 SQIVND (reference sequence). CDR3 length: 14 amino acids. CDR3 nucleotide sequence: TGTGCCAGTACCTCGGGACTAGCGGAGAATGAGCAGTTCTTC. Its translation: CASTSGLAENEQFF.

This clonotype was counted only a few times. V gene TRBV5-1 combines with J gene TRBJ1-1, with D tentatively TRBD1 (6 bases). CDR3 length equals 15 residues. Germline CDR1 reads SGHRS; CDR2 reads YFSETQ. The V gene lost 4 bases and the J gene lost 8 bases, with 21 bases spanning the gap. This chain's CDR3 is CASSQQAGAGGEAFF. The DNA for the CDR3 is TGCGCCAGCAGCCAACAAGCAGGGGCTGGGGGAGAAGCTTTCTTT. Full variable domain (remainder filled in from reference TRBV5-1 and TRBJ1-1): KAGVTQTPRYLIKTRGQQVTLSCSPISGHRSVSWYQQTPGQGLQFLFEYFSETQRNKGNFPGRFSGRQFSNSRSEMNVSTLELGDSALYLCASSQQAGAGGEAFFGQGTRLTVV.

This clonotype was counted many times. The chain is built from TRBV20-1 and TRBJ2-7; 7 bases agree with TRBD1. Germline-derived CDR1 and CDR2 are DFQATT and SNEGSKA (reference sequence). The CDR3 sequence is 13 residues long. The junction had 7 bases not matched to a gene; V was cut back by 7 bases and J by 1 base. CDR3 nucleotide sequence: TGCAGTGGGAACGACAGGGCATCCTACGAGCAGTACTTC. Translating gives CSGNDRASYEQYF.

This clonotype was picked up many times. J is TRBJ2-5 and V is TRBV14; 12 bases are shared with TRBD1. There are 16 residues in the CDR3. Germline-derived CDR1 and CDR2 are SGHDN and FVKESK. The V segment lost 3 bases and the J segment 0 bases; nucleotides outside the gene matches: 2. The CDR3 region has the DNA TGTGCCAGCAGCCAGGGGACAGGGGGCTACCAAGAGACCCAGTACTTC. Translated: CASSQGTGGYQETQYF.

This sequence joins TRBV19 and TRBJ2-1, with a possible D match to TRBD2 (6 bases). CDR1 and CDR2 (germline): LNHDA, SQIVND (reference sequence). Trimming took 5 bases from V and 12 from J, leaving 14 bases between them. The CDR3 is 12 amino acids. CDR3 sequence (DNA): TGTGCCAGTAGTGGCGGGGAAGGTAGGCAGTTCTTC. This gives the protein CASSGGEGRQFF.

The V and J genes are TRBV7-3 and TRBJ2-5, with D possibly being TRBD1 (6 bases). Germline V CDR1 and CDR2: SGHTA, FQGTGA. The V end was cut by 4 bases, the J end by 5 bases, with 17 bases between. The CDR3 covers 15 residues. The CDR3 DNA reads as TGTGCCAGCAGCTCCGGCGGCGGCAGGGGTGAGACCCAGTACTTC. Translated: CASSSGGGRGETQYF.

This clonotype was counted at least ten times. This chain links TRBV7-6 with TRBJ1-6, with D uncertain. Germline V gene sequence: CDR1 SGHVS, CDR2 FNYEAQ. The CDR3 covers 15 residues. V lost 5 bases to trimming and J lost 7 bases, with 15 bases between them. DNA for the CDR3: TGTGCCAGCAGCACCGAGGCCTCTGGGAATTCACCCCTCCACTTT. It codes for CASSTEASGNSPLHF.